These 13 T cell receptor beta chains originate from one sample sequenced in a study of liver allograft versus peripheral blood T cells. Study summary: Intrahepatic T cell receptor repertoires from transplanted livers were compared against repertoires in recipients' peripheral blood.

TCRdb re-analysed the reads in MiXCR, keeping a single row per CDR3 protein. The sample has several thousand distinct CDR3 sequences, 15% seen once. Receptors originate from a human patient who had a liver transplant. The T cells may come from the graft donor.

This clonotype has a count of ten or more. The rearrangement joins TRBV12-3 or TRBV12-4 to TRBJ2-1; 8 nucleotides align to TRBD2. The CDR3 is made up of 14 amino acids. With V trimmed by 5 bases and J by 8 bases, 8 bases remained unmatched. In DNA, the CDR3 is TGTGCCAGCAGTCGTAGCGGGGTCCGGGATGAGCAGTTCTTC. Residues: CASSRSGVRDEQFF.

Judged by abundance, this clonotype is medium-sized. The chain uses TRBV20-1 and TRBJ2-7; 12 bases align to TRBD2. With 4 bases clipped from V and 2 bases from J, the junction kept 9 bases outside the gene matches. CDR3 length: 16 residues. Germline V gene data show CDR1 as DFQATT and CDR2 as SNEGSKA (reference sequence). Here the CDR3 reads CSATNPTSGRTYEQYF. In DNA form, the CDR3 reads TGCAGTGCTACCAACCCTACTAGCGGGAGGACCTACGAGCAGTACTTC.

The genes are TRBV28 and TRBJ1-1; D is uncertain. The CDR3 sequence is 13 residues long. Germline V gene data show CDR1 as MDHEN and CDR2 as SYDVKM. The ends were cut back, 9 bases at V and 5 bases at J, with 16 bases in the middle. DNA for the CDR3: TGTGCCAGAGAAGAGGGATGCGATACTGAAGCTTTCTTT. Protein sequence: CAREEGCDTEAFF.

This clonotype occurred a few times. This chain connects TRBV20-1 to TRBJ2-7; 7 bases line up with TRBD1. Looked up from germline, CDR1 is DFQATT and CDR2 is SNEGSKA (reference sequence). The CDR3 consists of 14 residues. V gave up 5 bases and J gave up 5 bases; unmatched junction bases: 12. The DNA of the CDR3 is TGCAGTGCTCCTAGAGACAGGGTACGCGACGAGCAGTACTTC. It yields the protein CSAPRDRVRDEQYF.

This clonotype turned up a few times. CDR3 in amino acids: CASSLMDLAHTEAFF. The CDR3 region has the DNA TGTGCCAGCAGTTTGATGGATTTGGCCCACACTGAAGCTTTCTTT. The rearrangement links TRBV12-3 or TRBV12-4 to TRBJ1-1; D uncertain. V gave up 3 bases and J gave up 3 bases, with 14 bases separating them. The CDR3 loop spans 15 amino acids.

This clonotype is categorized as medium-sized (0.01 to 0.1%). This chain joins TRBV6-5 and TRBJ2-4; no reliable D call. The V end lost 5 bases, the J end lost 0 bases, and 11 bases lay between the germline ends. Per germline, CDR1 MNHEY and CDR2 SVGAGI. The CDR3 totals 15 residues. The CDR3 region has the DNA TGTGCCAGCAGTCGAACGACTGTAGCCAAAAACATTCAGTACTTC. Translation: CASSRTTVAKNIQYF.

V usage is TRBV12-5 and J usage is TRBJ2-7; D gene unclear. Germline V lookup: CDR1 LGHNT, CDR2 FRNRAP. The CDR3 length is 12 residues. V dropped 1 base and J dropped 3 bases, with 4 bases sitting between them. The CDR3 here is CASGLGDYEQYF. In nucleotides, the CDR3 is TGTGCTAGTGGTTTGGGAGACTACGAGCAGTACTTC. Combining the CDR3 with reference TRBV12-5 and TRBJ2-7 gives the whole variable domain DARVTQTPRHKVTEMGQEVTMRCQPILGHNTVFWYRQTMMQGLELLAYFRNRAPLDDSGMPKDRFSAEMPDATLATLKIQPSEPRDSAVYFCASGLGDYEQYFGPGTRLTVT.

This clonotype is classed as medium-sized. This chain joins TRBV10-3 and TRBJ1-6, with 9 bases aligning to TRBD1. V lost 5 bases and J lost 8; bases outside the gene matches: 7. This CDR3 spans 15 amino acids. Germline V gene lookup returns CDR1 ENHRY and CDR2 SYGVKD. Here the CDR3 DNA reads TGTGCCATCAGTCTAAGGACAGGGGCAGATTCACCCCTCCACTTT. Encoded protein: CAISLRTGADSPLHF.

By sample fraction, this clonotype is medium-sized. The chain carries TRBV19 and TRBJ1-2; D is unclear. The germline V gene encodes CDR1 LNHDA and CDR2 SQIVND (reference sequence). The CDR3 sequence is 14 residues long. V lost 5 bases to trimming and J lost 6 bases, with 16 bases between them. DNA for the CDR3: TGTGCCAGTAGTCCCTGGGCGGCGATGGATGGCTACACCTTC. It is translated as CASSPWAAMDGYTF.

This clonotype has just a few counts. The CDR3 protein is CSAGTPNYEQYF. The CDR3 DNA is TGCAGTGCGGGGACACCCAATTACGAGCAGTACTTC. This sequence joins TRBV20-1 and TRBJ2-7, with D maybe TRBD1 (6 bases). The CDR3 is 12 residues long. Germline assignment: CDR1 DFQATT and CDR2 SNEGSKA (reference sequence). V was trimmed by 6 bases and J by 4 bases, leaving 13 bases between them.

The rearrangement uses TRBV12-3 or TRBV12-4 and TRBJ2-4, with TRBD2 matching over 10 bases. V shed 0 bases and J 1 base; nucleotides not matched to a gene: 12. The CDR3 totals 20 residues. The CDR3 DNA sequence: TGTGCCAGCAGTTTAGCGCGAACTAGCGGGGCCTACTTGGCCAAAAACATTCAGTACTTC. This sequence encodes CASSLARTSGAYLAKNIQYF.

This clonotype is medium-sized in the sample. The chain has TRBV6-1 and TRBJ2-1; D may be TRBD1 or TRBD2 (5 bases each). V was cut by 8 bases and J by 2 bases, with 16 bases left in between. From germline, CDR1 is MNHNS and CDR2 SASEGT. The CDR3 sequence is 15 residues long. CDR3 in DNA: TGTGCCAGCGTTCCGGGACCTTTCCCCTACAATGAGCAGTTCTTC. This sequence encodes CASVPGPFPYNEQFF.

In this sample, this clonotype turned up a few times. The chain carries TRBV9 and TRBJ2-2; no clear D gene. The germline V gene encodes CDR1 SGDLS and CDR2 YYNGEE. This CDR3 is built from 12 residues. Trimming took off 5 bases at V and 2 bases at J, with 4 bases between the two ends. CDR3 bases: TGTGCCAGCAGAGACAACACCGGGGAGCTGTTTTTT. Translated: CASRDNTGELFF.